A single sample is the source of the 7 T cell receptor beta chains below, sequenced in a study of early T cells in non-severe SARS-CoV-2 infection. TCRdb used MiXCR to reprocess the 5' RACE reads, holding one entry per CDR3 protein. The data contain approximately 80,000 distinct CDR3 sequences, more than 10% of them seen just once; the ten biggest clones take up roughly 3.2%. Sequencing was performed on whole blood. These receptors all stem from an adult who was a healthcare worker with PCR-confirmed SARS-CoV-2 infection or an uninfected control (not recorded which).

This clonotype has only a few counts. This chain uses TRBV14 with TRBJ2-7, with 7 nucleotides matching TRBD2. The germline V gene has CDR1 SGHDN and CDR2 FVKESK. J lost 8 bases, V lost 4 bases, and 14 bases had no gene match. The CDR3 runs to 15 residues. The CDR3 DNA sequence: TGTGCCAGCAGCCCAGGTGGGAGGGGACCTTGGCAGCAGTACTTC. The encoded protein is CASSPGGRGPWQQYF.

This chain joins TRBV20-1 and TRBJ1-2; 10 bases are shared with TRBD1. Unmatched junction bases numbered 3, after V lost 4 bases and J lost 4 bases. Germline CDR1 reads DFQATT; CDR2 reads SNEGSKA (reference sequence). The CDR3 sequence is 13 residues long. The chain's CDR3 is CSANGQGVYGYTF. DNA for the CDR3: TGCAGTGCTAACGGACAGGGGGTCTATGGCTACACCTTC.

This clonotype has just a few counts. The CDR3, as DNA: TGCAGTGCTAGAGATTTTAGCCGCAGGACCGGGGAGCTGTTTTTT. Translated: CSARDFSRRTGELFF. The chain employs TRBV20-1 and TRBJ2-2; no clear D. Trimming left V 0 bases short and J 5 bases short, with 13 bases between. The length of the CDR3 is 15 residues. The V gene's germline CDR1 is DFQATT and CDR2 SNEGSKA (reference sequence).

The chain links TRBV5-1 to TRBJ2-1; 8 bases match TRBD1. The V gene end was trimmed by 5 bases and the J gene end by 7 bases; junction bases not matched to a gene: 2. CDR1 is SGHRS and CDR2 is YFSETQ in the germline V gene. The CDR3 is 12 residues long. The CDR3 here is CASRTGVNEQFF. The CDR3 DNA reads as TGCGCCAGCAGGACAGGGGTTAATGAGCAGTTCTTC.

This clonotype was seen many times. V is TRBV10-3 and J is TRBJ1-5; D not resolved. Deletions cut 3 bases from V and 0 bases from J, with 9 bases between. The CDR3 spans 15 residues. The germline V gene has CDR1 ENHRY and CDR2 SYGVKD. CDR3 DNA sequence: TGTGCCATCAGTGATGAGGGCTATAGCAATCAGCCCCAGCATTTT. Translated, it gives CAISDEGYSNQPQHF.

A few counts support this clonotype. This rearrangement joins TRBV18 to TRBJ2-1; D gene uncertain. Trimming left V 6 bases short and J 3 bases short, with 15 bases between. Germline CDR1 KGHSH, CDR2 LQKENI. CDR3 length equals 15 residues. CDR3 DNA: TGTGCCAGCTCCCTGGCCCACTTGGACTACAATGAGCAGTTCTTC. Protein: CASSLAHLDYNEQFF. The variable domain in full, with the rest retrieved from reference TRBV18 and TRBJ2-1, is NAGVMQNPRHLVRRRGQEARLRCSPMKGHSHVYWYRQLPEEGLKFMVYLQKENIIDESGMPKERFSAEFPKEGPSILRIQQVVRGDSAAYFCASSLAHLDYNEQFFGPGTRLTVL.

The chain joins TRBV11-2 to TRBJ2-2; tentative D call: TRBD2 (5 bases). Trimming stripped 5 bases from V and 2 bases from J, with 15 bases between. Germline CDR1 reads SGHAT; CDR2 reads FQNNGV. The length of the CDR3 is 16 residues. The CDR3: CASSPPLGGNTGELFF. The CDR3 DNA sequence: TGTGCCAGCAGCCCCCCACTAGGCGGTAACACCGGGGAGCTGTTTTTT.